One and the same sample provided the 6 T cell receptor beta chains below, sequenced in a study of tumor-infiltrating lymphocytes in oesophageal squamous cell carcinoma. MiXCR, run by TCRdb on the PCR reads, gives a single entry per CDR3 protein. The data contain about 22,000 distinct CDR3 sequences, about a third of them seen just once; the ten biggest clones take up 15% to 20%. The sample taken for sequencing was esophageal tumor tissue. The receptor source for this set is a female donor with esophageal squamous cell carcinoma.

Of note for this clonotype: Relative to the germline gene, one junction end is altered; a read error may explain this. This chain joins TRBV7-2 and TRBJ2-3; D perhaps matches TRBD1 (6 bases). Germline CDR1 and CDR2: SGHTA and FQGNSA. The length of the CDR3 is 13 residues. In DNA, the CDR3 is TGTGCCAGCAGCCCACAGGGCGCGCTACCCCTCCACTTC. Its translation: CASSPQGALPLHF.

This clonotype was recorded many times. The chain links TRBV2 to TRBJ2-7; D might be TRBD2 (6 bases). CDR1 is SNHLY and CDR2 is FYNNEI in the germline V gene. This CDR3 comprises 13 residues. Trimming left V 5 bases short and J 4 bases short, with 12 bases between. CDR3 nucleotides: TGTGCCAGCAGTACACGGGAGTCGTACGAGCAGTACTTC. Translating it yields CASSTRESYEQYF. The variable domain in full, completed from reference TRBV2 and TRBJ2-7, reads EPEVTQTPSHQVTQMGQEVILRCVPISNHLYFYWYRQILGQKVEFLVSFYNNEISEKSEIFDDQFSVERPDGSNFTLKIRSTKLEDSAMYFCASSTRESYEQYFGPGTRLTVT.

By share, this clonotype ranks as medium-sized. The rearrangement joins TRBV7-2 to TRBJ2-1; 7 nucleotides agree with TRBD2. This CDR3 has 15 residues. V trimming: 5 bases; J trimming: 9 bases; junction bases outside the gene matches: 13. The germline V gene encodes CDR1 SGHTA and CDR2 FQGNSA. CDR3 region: CASSPQGGRALEQFF. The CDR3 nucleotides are TGTGCCAGCAGCCCTCAGGGCGGGAGAGCTCTTGAGCAGTTCTTC.

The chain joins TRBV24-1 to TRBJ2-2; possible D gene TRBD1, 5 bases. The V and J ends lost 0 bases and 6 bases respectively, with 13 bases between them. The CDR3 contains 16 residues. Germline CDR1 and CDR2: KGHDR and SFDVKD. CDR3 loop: CATSDLSGFYPGELFF. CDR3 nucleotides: TGTGCCACCAGTGATTTGTCAGGGTTTTATCCCGGGGAGCTGTTTTTT.

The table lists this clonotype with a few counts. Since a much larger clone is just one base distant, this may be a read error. In nucleotides, the CDR3 is TGTGCCAGCAGGACGCCAGGGGGACGGGAGCAGTTCTTC. Encoded protein: CASRTPGGREQFF. The chain links TRBV28 to TRBJ2-1, with 7 bases aligning to TRBD1. Trimming at V came to 6 bases and at J to 10 bases, leaving 9 bases not matched to a gene. This CDR3 comprises 13 residues. CDR1 MDHEN and CDR2 SYDVKM come from the germline V gene.

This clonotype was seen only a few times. CDR3 nucleotide sequence: TGTGCCAGTACCCCCGGGGGGGGGTCCACTGAAGCTTTCTTT. Its translation is CASTPGGGSTEAFF. V is TRBV19 and J is TRBJ1-1; maybe TRBD1 (5 bases). This CDR3 contains 14 residues. Per germline, CDR1 LNHDA and CDR2 SQIVND (reference sequence). Trimming took 7 bases from V and 4 from J, leaving 16 bases between them.